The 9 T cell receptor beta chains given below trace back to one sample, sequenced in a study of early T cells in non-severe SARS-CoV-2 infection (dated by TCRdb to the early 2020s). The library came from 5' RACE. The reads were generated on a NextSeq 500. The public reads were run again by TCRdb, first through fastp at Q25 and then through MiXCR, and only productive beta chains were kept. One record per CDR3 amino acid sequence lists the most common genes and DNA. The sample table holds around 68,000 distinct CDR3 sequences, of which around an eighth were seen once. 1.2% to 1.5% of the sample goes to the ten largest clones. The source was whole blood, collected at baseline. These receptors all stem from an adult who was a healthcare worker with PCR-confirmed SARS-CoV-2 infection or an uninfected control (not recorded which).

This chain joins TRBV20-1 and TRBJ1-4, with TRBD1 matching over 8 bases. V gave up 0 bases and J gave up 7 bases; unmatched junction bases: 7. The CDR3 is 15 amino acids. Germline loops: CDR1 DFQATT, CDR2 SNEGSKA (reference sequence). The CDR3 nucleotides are TGCAGTGCTAGAGATATTGACAGGGGAAGTGAAAAACTGTTTTTT. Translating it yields CSARDIDRGSEKLFF.

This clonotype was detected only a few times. The CDR3 sequence is CAISESTASGNTIYF. The CDR3 nucleotides read TGTGCCATCAGTGAGTCGACAGCTTCTGGAAACACCATATATTTT. This chain connects TRBV10-3 to TRBJ1-3; a possible D gene is TRBD1 (5 bases). The germline V gene encodes CDR1 ENHRY and CDR2 SYGVKD. CDR3 length equals 15 residues. V was trimmed by 0 bases and J by 1 base, leaving 7 bases between them.

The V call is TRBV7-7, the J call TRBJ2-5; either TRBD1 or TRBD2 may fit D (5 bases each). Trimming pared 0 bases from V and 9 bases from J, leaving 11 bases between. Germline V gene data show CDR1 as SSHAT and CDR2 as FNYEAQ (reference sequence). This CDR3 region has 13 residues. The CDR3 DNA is TGTGCCAGCAGCTTAGCGGGGGAAGGGCCCCAGTACTTC. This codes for CASSLAGEGPQYF.

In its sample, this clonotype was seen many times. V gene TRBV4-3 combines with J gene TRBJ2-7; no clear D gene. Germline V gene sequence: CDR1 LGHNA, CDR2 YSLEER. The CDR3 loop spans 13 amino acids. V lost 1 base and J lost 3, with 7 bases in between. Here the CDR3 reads CASSQGGSYEQYF. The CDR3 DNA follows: TGCGCCAGCAGCCAAGGGGGTAGCTACGAGCAGTACTTC.

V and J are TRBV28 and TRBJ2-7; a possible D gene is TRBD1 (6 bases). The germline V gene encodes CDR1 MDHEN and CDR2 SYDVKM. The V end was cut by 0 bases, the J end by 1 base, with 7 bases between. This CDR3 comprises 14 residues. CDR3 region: CASSLCDRSYEQYF. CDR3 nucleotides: TGTGCCAGCAGTTTATGCGACAGGTCCTACGAGCAGTACTTC.

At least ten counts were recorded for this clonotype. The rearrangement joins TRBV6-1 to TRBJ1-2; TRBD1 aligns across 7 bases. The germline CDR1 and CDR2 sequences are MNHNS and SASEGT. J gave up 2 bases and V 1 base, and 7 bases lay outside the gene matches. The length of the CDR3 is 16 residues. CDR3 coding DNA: TGTGCCAGCAGTGAAGTGAGACAGGGCCTAAACTATGGCTACACCTTC. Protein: CASSEVRQGLNYGYTF.

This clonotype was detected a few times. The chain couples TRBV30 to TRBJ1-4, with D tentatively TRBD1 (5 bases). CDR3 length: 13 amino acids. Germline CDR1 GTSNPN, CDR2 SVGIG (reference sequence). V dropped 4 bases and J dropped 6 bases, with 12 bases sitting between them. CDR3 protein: CAWIGQGYEKLFF. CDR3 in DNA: TGTGCCTGGATTGGGCAGGGATATGAAAAACTGTTTTTT.

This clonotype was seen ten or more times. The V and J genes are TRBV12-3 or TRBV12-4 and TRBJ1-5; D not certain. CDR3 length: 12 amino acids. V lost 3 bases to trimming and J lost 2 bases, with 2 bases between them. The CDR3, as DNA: TGTGCCAGCAGTTTTGGCAATCAGCCCCAGCATTTT. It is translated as CASSFGNQPQHF.

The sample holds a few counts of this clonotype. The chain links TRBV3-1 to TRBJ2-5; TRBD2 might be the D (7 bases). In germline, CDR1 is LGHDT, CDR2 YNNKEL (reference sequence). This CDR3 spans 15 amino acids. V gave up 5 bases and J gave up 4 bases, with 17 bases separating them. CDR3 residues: CASSSRGAGGETQYF. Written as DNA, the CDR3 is TGTGCCAGCAGCTCTCGGGGGGCCGGAGGAGAGACCCAGTACTTC.